A single sample is the source of the 19 T cell receptor beta chains below, sequenced in a study of somatic mutations in cytotoxic T cells in rheumatoid arthritis. Data came from immunoSEQ multiplex PCR; TCRdb stores just in-frame clones and leaves some out. The sample gives about 30,000 clones, approximately 78% of which show up once; 7% to 9% is in the top ten. Material: CD8+ T cells sorted from blood. All receptors derive from an adult with rheumatoid arthritis.

The chain recombines TRBV6-1 with TRBJ2-5; D is unclear. V lost 8 bases to trimming and J lost 5 bases, with 12 bases between them. The CDR3 is made up of 12 amino acids. The germline V gene has CDR1 MNHNS and CDR2 SASEGT. The CDR3 loop reads CASGWEEETQYF. The DNA for the CDR3 is TGTGCCAGCGGGTGGGAAGAGGAGACCCAGTACTTC.

The gene calls are TRBV7-2 and TRBJ1-2, with D tentatively TRBD1 (5 bases). This CDR3 has 16 residues. With 0 bases removed from V and 4 bases from J, the gap between germline ends came to 15 bases. The V gene's germline CDR1 is SGHTA and CDR2 FQGNSA. This CDR3 is CASSLALGQGAYGYTF. In DNA form, the CDR3 reads TGTGCCAGCAGCTTAGCGCTAGGACAAGGGGCCTATGGCTACACCTTC.

The chain uses TRBV27 and TRBJ1-3, with 8 bases that match TRBD1. With 6 bases clipped from V and 3 bases from J, the junction kept 1 base outside the gene matches. CDR3 size: 13 residues. Germline CDR1 is MNHEY and CDR2 is SMNVEV (reference sequence). CDR3 protein: CASSTGGGNTIYF. The CDR3 nucleotides read TGTGCCAGCAGCACAGGGGGTGGAAACACCATATATTTT.

V is TRBV27 and J is TRBJ1-4; D perhaps matches TRBD1 (6 bases). V was clipped by 4 bases and J by 8 bases, with 17 bases between them. Germline CDR1 is MNHEY and CDR2 is SMNVEV (reference sequence). This CDR3 is built from 15 residues. The CDR3: CASSSATGWEEKLFF. The CDR3 DNA reads as TGTGCCAGCAGTTCCGCGACAGGTTGGGAGGAAAAACTGTTTTTT.

The gene calls are TRBV11-2 and TRBJ2-2, with D hard to call. CDR3 size: 12 residues. Deletions cut 5 bases from V and 5 bases from J, with 6 bases between. Germline V gene lookup returns CDR1 SGHAT and CDR2 FQNNGV. The CDR3 coding sequence is TGTGCCAGCAGCCCCACGACCGGGGAGCTGTTTTTT. Amino acids: CASSPTTGELFF.

This clone was seen just once. V and J are TRBV6-5 and TRBJ2-1, with 7 bases aligning to TRBD1. The CDR3 extends over 15 amino acids. In germline, CDR1 is MNHEY, CDR2 SVGAGI. The junction had 9 bases not matched to a gene; V was cut back by 5 bases and J by 5 bases. CDR3 nucleotides: TGTGCCAGCAGTACATGGGACAGCTACAACAATGAGCAGTTCTTC. Residues: CASSTWDSYNNEQFF.

This clone was detected a few times. The DNA of the CDR3 is TGTGCTAGTGGTTCCTCGACAGGGTTCACTGAAGCTTTCTTT. Translating gives CASGSSTGFTEAFF. The chain recombines TRBV12-5 with TRBJ1-1; 7 bases align to TRBD1. CDR1 and CDR2 from the germline V gene are LGHNT and FRNRAP. The CDR3 covers 14 residues. Losses at the gene ends were 4 bases for V and 4 bases for J; bases not matched to a gene: 6.

This chain joins TRBV9 and TRBJ2-4, with D possibly matching TRBD2 (6 bases). CDR3 length: 15 amino acids. V lost 0 bases and J lost 8, with 15 bases in between. Germline loops: CDR1 SGDLS, CDR2 YYNGEE. CDR3 bases: TGTGCCAGCAGCGTAGGAAAGGAGGGTGCAGACATTCAGTACTTC. This sequence encodes CASSVGKEGADIQYF.

The chain couples TRBV9 to TRBJ2-3, with 7 nucleotides matching TRBD2. Trimming took 2 bases from V and 8 from J; bases not matched to a gene: 14. CDR1 and CDR2 from the germline V gene are SGDLS and YYNGEE. CDR3 size: 16 residues. The CDR3 protein is CASSVQEGLGVGTQYF. CDR3 nucleotides: TGTGCCAGCAGCGTCCAGGAAGGACTAGGTGTAGGTACGCAGTATTTT.

This sequence joins TRBV9 and TRBJ1-2, with a possible D match to TRBD1 (6 bases). Trimming pared 5 bases from V and 5 bases from J, leaving 13 bases between. This CDR3 is built from 13 residues. Germline V gene data show CDR1 as SGDLS and CDR2 as YYNGEE. CDR3 region: CASSRRDTYGYTF. The CDR3 DNA reads TGTGCCAGCAGTCGTAGGGACACTTATGGCTACACCTTC.

Worth noting for this clone: The junction differs from germline at one of its ends, possibly a read error. V and J are TRBV10-3 and TRBJ2-7; 9 nucleotides line up with TRBD1. CDR1 is ENHRY and CDR2 is SYGVKD in the germline V gene. The CDR3 extends over 16 amino acids. The CDR3 sequence is CAISFKPGTGSPLMDF. The CDR3 DNA sequence: TGTGCCATCAGTTTCAAGCCCGGGACAGGGTCCCCCCTGATGGACTTC.

Regarding this clone: This sample includes further DNA sequences coding for the same CDR3. The chain combines TRBV30 with TRBJ2-1; D is unclear. The CDR3 is 12 residues long. Germline V gene data show CDR1 as GTSNPN and CDR2 as SVGIG (reference sequence). V was pared by 2 bases and J by 6 bases, with 8 bases between. DNA for the CDR3: TGTGCCTGGAGTTCAACTGGCAATGAGCAGTTCTTC. Protein sequence: CAWSSTGNEQFF.

This clone was counted a single time. This chain joins TRBV30 and TRBJ2-1; D might be TRBD1 (5 bases). CDR1 is GTSNPN and CDR2 is SVGIG in the germline V gene (reference sequence). This CDR3 is 14 amino acids long. Deletions cut 2 bases from V and 0 bases from J, with 8 bases between. This CDR3 reads CAWSQGSSYNEQFF. DNA of the CDR3: TGTGCCTGGAGTCAGGGCAGCTCCTACAATGAGCAGTTCTTC.

The chain recombines TRBV7-9 with TRBJ1-4, with D tentatively TRBD1 (5 bases). V dropped 4 bases and J dropped 1 base, with 10 bases sitting between them. The germline V gene encodes CDR1 SEHNR and CDR2 FQNEAQ (reference sequence). The CDR3 sequence is 15 residues long. Written as DNA, the CDR3 is TGTGCCAGCAGCTCCGCCGGGGGAACTAATGAAAAACTGTTTTTT. Translated: CASSSAGGTNEKLFF.

This clone was detected only a few times. The J gene is TRBJ1-1, the V gene TRBV30, with D unresolved. Trimming took 3 bases from V and 5 from J, leaving 7 bases between them. This CDR3 spans 11 amino acids. From germline, CDR1 is GTSNPN and CDR2 SVGIG (reference sequence). The CDR3 loop is CAWRLGTEAFF. CDR3 sequence (DNA): TGTGCCTGGAGGTTGGGGACTGAAGCTTTCTTT.

This clone appeared a single time. The V call is TRBV10-3, the J call TRBJ2-3; D is unclear. The V end lost 7 bases, the J end lost 1 base, and 18 bases lay between the germline ends. This CDR3 comprises 16 residues. Germline lookup yields CDR1 ENHRY and CDR2 SYGVKD. CDR3 bases: TGTGCCATCAACGACCCCTCCGGAGAGGGCACAGATACGCAGTATTTT. Protein product: CAINDPSGEGTDTQYF.

This clone was found a few times. V gene TRBV27 combines with J gene TRBJ1-6; 9 bases are a match to TRBD1. The CDR3 runs to 14 residues. The ends lost 3 bases at V and 10 bases at J; junction bases unmatched: 4. Germline V lookup: CDR1 MNHEY, CDR2 SMNVEV (reference sequence). CDR3 DNA sequence: TGTGCCAGCAGTTTGGGACAGGGTCAATCACCCCTCCACTTT. Translating it yields CASSLGQGQSPLHF.

The genes are TRBV27 and TRBJ2-7, with 7 bases aligning to TRBD2. From germline, CDR1 is MNHEY and CDR2 SMNVEV (reference sequence). Trimming took 8 bases from V and 3 from J; bases not matched to a gene: 13. CDR3 size: 15 residues. DNA for the CDR3: TGTGCCAGCGCTTTCACTGGCGGGAGAGGCTACGAGCAGTACTTC. Protein: CASAFTGGRGYEQYF.

This clone was recorded once. The chain couples TRBV7-6 to TRBJ2-7; D remains ambiguous. V was cut by 3 bases and J by 0 bases, with 12 bases left in between. Germline V gene data show CDR1 as SGHVS and CDR2 as FNYEAQ. This CDR3 comprises 15 residues. CDR3 in amino acids: CASSFGDKSSYEQYF. CDR3 DNA: TGTGCCAGCAGCTTCGGAGATAAGAGCTCCTACGAGCAGTACTTC.